The next 15 T cell receptor beta chains were all read from a single sample in a study of cytomegalovirus exposure and HLA in healthy donors. Both 60 Vbeta primers and 13 Jbeta primers went into the PCR. TCRdb's copy holds only in-frame clones and misses some; the assay was immunoSEQ multiplex PCR. The table has fewer than 250,000 clones, around 81% seen once. Material for sequencing was PBMCs. All receptors derive from a man younger than 35 in good health and CMV-seronegative.

As for this clone: At one end, the junction sequence differs from germline, possibly due to a read error. This sequence joins TRBV7-9 and TRBJ1-5; D might be TRBD1 (5 bases). The CDR3 covers 15 residues. CDR1 SEHNR and CDR2 FQNEAQ come from the germline V gene (reference sequence). The CDR3 spells CSSSLSGGINQPQHF. The CDR3 nucleotides read TGTTCCAGCAGCTTATCGGGGGGAATCAATCAGCCCCAGCATTTT.

The rearrangement uses TRBV19 and TRBJ2-7; 7 bases match TRBD1. After removal of 5 bases from V and 1 base from J, the junction contained 8 bases not matched to a gene. The germline gives CDR1 LNHDA, CDR2 SQIVND (reference sequence). The CDR3 is made up of 15 amino acids. CDR3 nucleotide sequence: TGTGCCAGTAGTCCCTGGACAGGTACTTCCTACGAGCAGTACTTC. This codes for CASSPWTGTSYEQYF.

Turning to this clone: An end of the junction does not agree with germline; a read error may underlie this. This sequence joins TRBV7-9 and TRBJ1-6; maybe TRBD1 (5 bases). This CDR3 region has 14 residues. Germline V gene sequence: CDR1 SEHNR, CDR2 FQNEAQ (reference sequence). CDR3 residues: CSSSLNQGGSPLHF. CDR3 nucleotide sequence: TGTTCCAGCAGTCTTAATCAGGGAGGATCACCCCTCCACTTT. The entire variable domain, with the rest obtained from reference TRBV7-9 and TRBJ1-6, is as follows: DTGVSQNPRHKITKRGQNVTFRCDPISEHNRLYWYRQTLGQGPEFLTYFQNEAQLEKSRLLSDRFSAERPKGSFSTLEIQRTEQGDSAMYLCSSSLNQGGSPLHFGNGTRLTVT.

This clone has a handful of counts. This chain uses TRBV19 with TRBJ2-2, with D possibly being TRBD2 (5 bases). Germline V lookup: CDR1 LNHDA, CDR2 SQIVND (reference sequence). Trimming removed 5 bases at V and 4 bases at J, with 14 bases between. The CDR3 loop spans 15 amino acids. CDR3 amino acids: CASSPKLVGTGELFF. CDR3 sequence (DNA): TGTGCCAGTAGTCCAAAACTAGTTGGCACCGGGGAGCTGTTTTTT.

The chain carries TRBV7-2 and TRBJ2-1; 13 nucleotides match TRBD2. The CDR3 length is 15 residues. Losses at the gene ends were 6 bases for V and 10 bases for J; bases not matched to a gene: 9. CDR1 SGHTA and CDR2 FQGNSA come from the germline V gene. CDR3 bases: TGTGCCAGCAGGCGCGGGACTAGCGGGATTCGAGAGCAGTTCTTC. The encoded protein is CASRRGTSGIREQFF.

The rearrangement joins TRBV4-1 to TRBJ2-6; 8 nucleotides line up with TRBD1. From germline, CDR1 is MGHRA and CDR2 YSYEKL. The CDR3 has 18 amino acids. Trimming cost V 4 bases and J 0 bases; bases outside gene matches: 8. The CDR3 sequence is CASSLATGVHSGANVLTF. The CDR3 region has the DNA TGCGCCAGCAGCCTAGCGACAGGGGTTCACTCTGGGGCCAACGTCCTGACTTTC.

This clone was counted once. The chain uses TRBV6-1 and TRBJ1-2; the D gene is possibly TRBD1 (5 bases). V lost 0 bases, J lost 8 bases, and 22 bases lay in between. The germline V gene has CDR1 MNHNS and CDR2 SASEGT. The CDR3 length is 17 residues. This chain's CDR3 is CASSEAVGGEASRGYTF. The CDR3 bases are TGTGCCAGCAGTGAAGCGGTGGGAGGGGAAGCAAGCCGGGGCTACACCTTC.

The V and J genes are TRBV7-2 and TRBJ1-1, with 7 bases that match TRBD1. CDR1 and CDR2 (germline): SGHTA, FQGNSA. The trim removed 5 bases at V and 1 base at J, leaving 7 bases unmatched. The CDR3 length is 15 residues. CDR3 loop: CASSATGTENTEAFF. The CDR3, as DNA: TGTGCCAGCAGCGCCACCGGGACAGAGAACACTGAAGCTTTCTTT.

This chain links TRBV5-1 with TRBJ1-2; 8 bases are a match to TRBD1. The ends lost 4 bases at V and 6 bases at J; junction bases unmatched: 5. CDR1 and CDR2 from the germline V gene are SGHRS and YFSETQ. The CDR3 length is 13 residues. The CDR3 here is CASSLRGLDGYTF. The CDR3 DNA reads as TGCGCCAGCAGCCTCAGGGGGCTGGATGGCTACACCTTC.

This clone was found a few times. The CDR3 sequence: CASKEYGTAGHNEQFF. DNA for the CDR3: TGTGCCAGCAAAGAATATGGGACAGCCGGGCACAATGAGCAGTTCTTC. This sequence joins TRBV6-6 and TRBJ2-1; 7 nucleotides line up with TRBD1. The CDR3 has 16 residues. J lost 5 bases, V lost 7 bases, and 14 bases had no gene match. Germline CDR1 and CDR2: MNHNY and SVGAGI (reference sequence).

CDR3 DNA sequence: TGTGCCAGCAGAATCACACTAGCGGGGGGGCATGAGCAGTTCTTC. Its protein is CASRITLAGGHEQFF. The chain has TRBV7-2 and TRBJ2-1, with 13 bases matching TRBD2. Trimming took 6 bases from V and 8 from J; bases not matched to a gene: 7. The CDR3 consists of 15 residues. CDR1 and CDR2 (germline): SGHTA, FQGNSA.

This clone was recorded once. The rearrangement joins TRBV7-8 to TRBJ1-6; D is unresolved. The length of the CDR3 is 14 residues. CDR1 SGHVS and CDR2 FQNEAQ come from the germline V gene. Trimming removed 5 bases at V and 8 bases at J, with 13 bases between. The CDR3 sequence is CASSPNRRYSPLHF. The CDR3 nucleotides read TGTGCCAGCAGCCCCAATCGGCGGTATTCACCCCTCCACTTT.

The chain carries TRBV6-1 and TRBJ1-1; D perhaps matches TRBD1 (5 bases). Germline V CDR1 and CDR2: MNHNS, SASEGT. The V and J ends lost 8 bases and 3 bases respectively, with 7 bases between them. This CDR3 has 11 residues. The CDR3 nucleotides read TGTGCCAGCCGGGGGGACACTGAAGCTTTCTTT. It specifies CASRGDTEAFF.

This clone was seen repeatedly, ten times or more. The chain combines TRBV6-5 with TRBJ1-2; 7 nucleotides agree with TRBD1. The CDR3 runs to 15 residues. The germline V gene has CDR1 MNHEY and CDR2 SVGAGI. J was trimmed by 1 base and V by 2 bases; bases with no gene match: 4. The CDR3 is CASSYTGTVNYGYTF. Here the CDR3 DNA reads TGTGCCAGCAGTTACACGGGGACAGTTAACTATGGCTACACCTTC.

This clone was found once. This chain uses TRBV5-5 with TRBJ1-2; TRBD1 agrees at 9 bases. The CDR3 totals 14 residues. Germline V gene lookup returns CDR1 SGHKS and CDR2 YYEKEE (reference sequence). Germline trimming cut 0 bases from V and 5 bases from J; bases unmatched to any gene: 2. This CDR3 reads CASSLVDRGYGYTF. Written as DNA, the CDR3 is TGTGCCAGCAGCTTGGTGGACAGGGGTTATGGCTACACCTTC.